This T cell receptor beta chain derives from a study of response to subunit inactivated influenza vaccine (dated by TCRdb to about 2018). Context from the whole study: Deep quantitative T cell receptor repertoire profiling was used in the study to track responses to a trivalent subunit inactivated influenza vaccine.

This clonotype was seen a handful of times. Its binding antigen is unknown. An end of the junction does not agree with germline; a read error may underlie this. The method behind the library was RT-PCR. The reads were generated on an Illumina HiSeq 2500. The public reads were reprocessed in TCRdb via fastp at Q25 and MiXCR, keeping in-frame beta chains. Every entry covers one CDR3 protein and lists the most common genes and DNA from its rows. Counted in this sample were around 750,000 distinct CDR3 sequences; over 20% of them appeared once. The ten largest clones capture roughly 10% of the sample. The germline V gene (reference sequence) yields SSHAT for CDR1 and FNYEAQ for CDR2. CDR3 length: 15 amino acids, cysteine to phenylalanine. Just CDR3 DNA is preserved here, 45 bases in frame from base 1. Broad study findings and their caveats: The authors proposed that each seasonal influenza vaccination may bring in only a limited number of new T cells.

The source material was PBMCs from blood, sampled less than 6 days after vaccination. In this chain, TRBV7-7 is recombined with TRBJ2-5; 8 central nucleotides agree with TRBD1. This receptor was obtained from a man in his fifties or sixties who received an inactivated influenza vaccine. Donor details come from another sample of the same person, matched by shared clones. The nucleotides are TGTGCTAGCAGCTTAGGACAGGGAACCCAAGAGACCCAGTACTTC. Its coded protein is CASSLGQGTQETQYF.